These 27 T cell receptor beta chains came from one sample sequenced in a study of T cell responses to AZD1222 COVID-19 vaccine. Assay used: immunoSEQ multiplex PCR; TCRdb lists only in-frame clones, some missing. This sample has under 150,000 clones, with 88% found just once. The sample in question was peripheral blood, obtained on day 0 of AZD1222 vaccination. These receptors came from an adult in good health.

J is TRBJ1-1 and V is TRBV7-2; 10 bases fit TRBD1. The germline V gene encodes CDR1 SGHTA and CDR2 FQGNSA. J gave up 1 base and V 1 base, and 3 bases lay outside the gene matches. The CDR3 runs to 16 residues. The CDR3 region has the DNA TGTGCCAGCAGCTTAGTGGGACAGGGGAAGAACACTGAAGCTTTCTTT. It translates to CASSLVGQGKNTEAFF.

The chain links TRBV7-3 to TRBJ2-1; 12 nucleotides line up with TRBD2. CDR3 length equals 16 residues. The V and J ends lost 4 bases and 4 bases, in that order; junction bases with no gene match: 5. Germline V lookup: CDR1 SGHTA, CDR2 FQGTGA. CDR3 coding DNA: TGTGCCAGCAGCTCTAGCGGGAGGGTGGATTACAATGAGCAGTTCTTC. This encodes CASSSSGRVDYNEQFF. The full variable domain, its missing parts supplied by reference TRBV7-3 and TRBJ2-1, is GAGVSQTPSNKVTEKGKYVELRCDPISGHTALYWYRQSLGQGPEFLIYFQGTGAADDSGLPNDRFFAVRPEGSVSTLKIQRTERGDSAVYLCASSSSGRVDYNEQFFGPGTRLTVL.

The chain joins TRBV4-2 to TRBJ1-1; 8 bases align to TRBD1. The trim removed 5 bases at V and 3 bases at J, leaving 14 bases unmatched. The V gene's germline CDR1 is LGHNA and CDR2 YNFKEQ. CDR3 length equals 17 residues. CDR3 DNA sequence: TGTGCCAGCAGCGCGAGCCCCCCGGACAGGGTCTACACTGAAGCTTTCTTT. The encoded protein is CASSASPPDRVYTEAFF.

V gene TRBV3-1 (or the pseudogene TRBV3-2) combines with J gene TRBJ1-1; no reliable D call. CDR1 is LGHDT and CDR2 is YNNKEL in the germline V gene (reference sequence). With 1 base removed from V and 2 bases from J, the gap between germline ends came to 2 bases. The CDR3 has 12 residues. In nucleotides, the CDR3 is TGTGCCAGCAGCCAAGCTAACACTGAAGCTTTCTTT. Protein: CASSQANTEAFF.

This clone has a single count. The chain couples TRBV5-4 to TRBJ1-5; D is unclear. Between the trimmed V and J ends, which lost 1 base and 6 bases, there was a span of 5 bases. The CDR3 spans 12 residues. Germline loops: CDR1 SGHNT, CDR2 YYREEE (reference sequence). This CDR3 reads CASSLYGQPQHF. In DNA form, the CDR3 reads TGTGCCAGCAGCTTGTACGGTCAGCCCCAGCATTTT.

V gene TRBV9 combines with J gene TRBJ1-2; D gene ambiguous. The CDR3 runs to 14 residues. The V end lost 0 bases, the J end lost 1 base, and 7 bases lay between the germline ends. Germline V lookup: CDR1 SGDLS, CDR2 YYNGEE. For the CDR3, the DNA is TGTGCCAGCAGCGTAGTCGGCAATAACTATGGCTACACCTTC. It specifies CASSVVGNNYGYTF.

This clone was observed once. Compared with germline, one end of the junction differs, possibly owing to a read error. The rearrangement joins TRBV11-3 to TRBJ2-4; 8 bases match TRBD2. There are 12 residues in the CDR3. CDR1 SGHNT and CDR2 YENEEA come from the germline V gene. The DNA for the CDR3 is TGTGCCAGCAGCTTAGCGGGGGGGCCTCTGAACTTC. Translated, it gives CASSLAGGPLNF.

The chain joins TRBV6-5 to TRBJ2-5; TRBD1 matches 7 bases. Per germline, CDR1 MNHEY and CDR2 SVGAGI. This CDR3 is 14 amino acids long. Unmatched junction bases numbered 5, after V lost 4 bases and J lost 3 bases. The CDR3 DNA is TGTGCCAGCAGTTCGGGACAGAGAAAAGAGACCCAGTACTTC. As protein: CASSSGQRKETQYF.

This clone was observed a handful of times. V usage is TRBV5-1 and J usage is TRBJ2-3; D gene uncertain. This CDR3 comprises 14 residues. Trimming removed 4 bases from V and 6 bases from J, with 15 bases in between. Germline V gene data show CDR1 as SGHRS and CDR2 as YFSETQ. The CDR3 region is CASSQGTPRDTQYF. Here the CDR3 DNA reads TGCGCCAGCAGCCAAGGCACCCCCCGCGATACGCAGTATTTT.

This clone was observed a single time. This chain joins TRBV28 and TRBJ2-7; D gene unclear. Trimming shortened V by 5 bases and J by 5 bases, and 19 bases separated the two germline ends. The CDR3 is made up of 15 amino acids. The germline CDR1 and CDR2 sequences are MDHEN and SYDVKM. The CDR3 region is CASSGEPAEGNEQYF. The CDR3 nucleotides read TGTGCCAGCAGTGGAGAGCCGGCAGAAGGGAACGAGCAGTACTTC.

This clone has just a few counts. The genes are TRBV19 and TRBJ2-3, with 10 bases identical to TRBD1. Germline V gene data show CDR1 as LNHDA and CDR2 as SQIVND (reference sequence). The CDR3 consists of 16 residues. The V and J ends lost 3 bases and 2 bases, in that order; junction bases with no gene match: 5. This CDR3 is CASSIDRQGATDTQYF. The CDR3 nucleotides are TGTGCCAGTAGTATCGACAGACAGGGGGCCACAGATACGCAGTATTTT.

The V gene is TRBV5-1, the J gene TRBJ1-5, with unresolved D. The CDR3 consists of 14 residues. CDR1 is SGHRS, CDR2 YFSETQ, per germline. Trimming pared 0 bases from V and 4 bases from J, leaving 8 bases between. The CDR3 DNA reads as TGCGCCAGCAGCTTGGTAGCCGGAAATCAGCCCCAGCATTTT. It codes for CASSLVAGNQPQHF.

This chain joins TRBV27 and TRBJ1-2, with 8 nucleotides matching TRBD1. This CDR3 comprises 14 residues. Trimming at V came to 8 bases and at J to 6 bases, leaving 11 bases not matched to a gene. The germline V gene has CDR1 MNHEY and CDR2 SMNVEV (reference sequence). The CDR3 reads CASGRQGSLDGYTF. In DNA form, the CDR3 reads TGTGCCAGCGGCCGACAGGGGTCTCTCGATGGCTACACCTTC.

This clone has more than one count but fewer than ten. This CDR3 is CASSPRPKSGQVNTEAFF. The DNA of the CDR3 is TGTGCCAGCAGCCCTCGACCAAAAAGCGGACAGGTTAACACTGAAGCTTTCTTT. The rearrangement links TRBV7-2 to TRBJ1-1, with TRBD1 matching over 7 bases. Germline CDR1 SGHTA, CDR2 FQGNSA. The CDR3 spans 18 residues. V dropped 5 bases and J dropped 2; count of bases not matched to a gene: 17.

Written as DNA, the CDR3 is TGCAGTGCTCCATCAACCGGGGAGCTGTTTTTT. Translation: CSAPSTGELFF. The chain is built from TRBV20-1 and TRBJ2-2, with D unclear. Trimming pared 5 bases from V and 5 bases from J, leaving 6 bases between. Germline V gene sequence: CDR1 DFQATT, CDR2 SNEGSKA (reference sequence). This CDR3 contains 11 residues.

This clone was seen just once. The chain joins TRBV7-8 to TRBJ1-3; D not certain. The V end was cut by 4 bases, the J end by 0 bases, with 13 bases between. CDR1 and CDR2 from the germline V gene are SGHVS and FQNEAQ. The CDR3 consists of 16 residues. CDR3 amino acids: CASSSSTRSSGNTIYF. The CDR3, as DNA: TGTGCCAGCAGCTCCTCGACACGGAGCTCTGGAAACACCATATATTTT.

CDR3 amino acids: CASAPGGRTDTQYF. The DNA for the CDR3 is TGCGCCAGCGCCCCGGGGGGTAGGACAGATACGCAGTATTTT. This sequence joins TRBV10-2 and TRBJ2-3; 7 bases agree with TRBD2. Looked up from germline, CDR1 is WSHSY and CDR2 is SAAADI. J lost 3 bases, V lost 8 bases, and 8 bases had no gene match. CDR3 length equals 14 residues.

The genes are TRBV15 and TRBJ1-4; maybe TRBD1 (6 bases). CDR3 length: 16 amino acids. The V end was cut by 5 bases, the J end by 6 bases, with 19 bases between. Germline V gives CDR1 LNHNV, CDR2 YYDKDF (reference sequence). For the CDR3, the DNA is TGTGCCACCAGCCCCCAGACGGGGGCAAATTATGAAAAACTGTTTTTT. Translating it yields CATSPQTGANYEKLFF.

The chain is built from TRBV6-5 and TRBJ1-2, with a possible D match to TRBD1 (5 bases). CDR1 is MNHEY, CDR2 SVGAGI, per germline. Deletions cut 2 bases from V and 4 bases from J, with 14 bases between. The CDR3 contains 15 residues. CDR3 amino acids: CASSYGTSSGYGYTF. CDR3 nucleotides: TGTGCCAGCAGTTACGGGACTTCGAGCGGCTATGGCTACACCTTC.

This clone was seen only a few times. V usage is TRBV5-1 and J usage is TRBJ2-1; D remains ambiguous. The CDR3 has 12 amino acids. CDR1 SGHRS and CDR2 YFSETQ come from the germline V gene. V dropped 6 bases and J dropped 7 bases, with 11 bases sitting between them. CDR3: CASNSAGNEQFF. The CDR3 coding sequence is TGCGCCAGCAACAGCGCTGGGAATGAGCAGTTCTTC. Variable domain in full (rest from reference TRBV5-1 and TRBJ2-1): KAGVTQTPRYLIKTRGQQVTLSCSPISGHRSVSWYQQTPGQGLQFLFEYFSETQRNKGNFPGRFSGRQFSNSRSEMNVSTLELGDSALYLCASNSAGNEQFFGPGTRLTVL.

The chain uses TRBV6-5 and TRBJ1-1; possible D gene TRBD1, 6 bases. The V end was cut by 5 bases, the J end by 5 bases, with 15 bases between. This CDR3 is 14 amino acids long. CDR1 is MNHEY, CDR2 SVGAGI, per germline. DNA for the CDR3: TGTGCCAGCAGTCTTGGGGGGCTGGCTACTGAAGCTTTCTTT. Translating it yields CASSLGGLATEAFF.

The chain combines TRBV7-2 with TRBJ2-7; 9 nucleotides line up with TRBD2. The V segment lost 3 bases and the J segment 2 bases; nucleotides outside the gene matches: 5. Per the germline V gene, CDR1 is SGHTA and CDR2 is FQGNSA. The CDR3 is made up of 15 amino acids. The CDR3 nucleotides are TGTGCCAGCAGCTTGGAGACTAGCGGCCCCTACGAGCAGTACTTC. Protein product: CASSLETSGPYEQYF.

This clone has just one count. J is TRBJ2-1 and V is TRBV4-1; 7 bases fit TRBD1. V trimming: 4 bases; J trimming: 7 bases; junction bases outside the gene matches: 10. The CDR3 length is 15 residues. The germline gives CDR1 MGHRA, CDR2 YSYEKL. CDR3 protein: CASSLRQGPGNEQFF. The CDR3 DNA is TGCGCCAGCAGCCTAAGACAGGGACCCGGGAATGAGCAGTTCTTC.

This rearrangement joins TRBV10-3 to TRBJ1-1; a possible D gene is TRBD1 (5 bases). The CDR3 is 13 residues long. V gave up 7 bases and J gave up 4 bases, with 13 bases separating them. CDR1 is ENHRY, CDR2 SYGVKD, per germline. CDR3 coding DNA: TGTGCCATCAAAGGGGACGGCCGCACTGAAGCTTTCTTT. This sequence encodes CAIKGDGRTEAFF.

This rearrangement joins TRBV7-3 to TRBJ1-1; TRBD1 matches at 8 bases. Losses at the gene ends were 2 bases for V and 1 base for J; bases not matched to a gene: 6. Germline V gene lookup returns CDR1 SGHTA and CDR2 FQGTGA. The CDR3 loop spans 16 amino acids. This CDR3 reads CASSLGPGGSNTEAFF. The CDR3 region has the DNA TGTGCCAGCAGCTTAGGACCAGGGGGCTCGAACACTGAAGCTTTCTTT.

The chain employs TRBV4-3 and TRBJ2-2, with D maybe TRBD1 (6 bases). V was clipped by 1 base and J by 4 bases, with 25 bases between them. The CDR3 contains 20 residues. CDR1 is LGHNA, CDR2 YSLEER, per germline. The CDR3 coding sequence is TGCGCCAGCAGCCAAGGAGCCGGGGTAGGCAGCAGGGGCGGCACCGGGGAGCTGTTTTTT. Translating it yields CASSQGAGVGSRGGTGELFF.

This sequence joins TRBV5-1 and TRBJ2-2; D is possibly TRBD2 (5 bases). The germline V gene has CDR1 SGHRS and CDR2 YFSETQ. The CDR3 length is 16 residues. The V gene lost 0 bases and the J gene lost 0 bases, with 9 bases spanning the gap. In DNA form, the CDR3 reads TGCGCCAGCAGCTTGGTCCAGCGGTCGAACACCGGGGAGCTGTTTTTT. It is translated as CASSLVQRSNTGELFF.